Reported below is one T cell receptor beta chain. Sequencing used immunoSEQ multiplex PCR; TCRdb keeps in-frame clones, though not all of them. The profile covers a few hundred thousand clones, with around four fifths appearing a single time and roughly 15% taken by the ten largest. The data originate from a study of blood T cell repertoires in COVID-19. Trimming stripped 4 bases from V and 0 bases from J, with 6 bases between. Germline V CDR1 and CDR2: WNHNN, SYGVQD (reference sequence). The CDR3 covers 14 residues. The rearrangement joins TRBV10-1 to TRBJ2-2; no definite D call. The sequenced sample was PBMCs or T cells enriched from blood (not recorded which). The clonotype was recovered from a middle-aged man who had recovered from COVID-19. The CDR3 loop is CASSGLTNTGELFF. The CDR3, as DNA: TGCGCCAGCAGTGGACTTACGAACACCGGGGAGCTGTTTTTT.